Listed below are T cell receptor beta chains from one sample, sequenced in a study of identical twins. MiXCR, run by TCRdb on the 5' RACE reads, gives a single entry per CDR3 protein. The table has approximately 890,000 distinct CDR3 sequences, approximately 13% seen once. This same sample was also part of a study on yellow fever vaccine responses in identical twins.

The sequenced material came from PBMCs. These receptors were collected from a woman aged 18-29 years in good health. The CDR3 runs from the conserved cysteine through the conserved F or W. A D gene is named only where the DNA matches it firmly. Clone size, where shown, is once, few, many, or a class for clones that have expanded.

clone size,D gene,V gene,J gene,CDR3 protein,CDR3 DNA
few,TRBD1,TRBV9,TRBJ2-1,CASSAHDRGGNEQFF,TGTGCCAGCAGCGCACACGACAGGGGAGGCAATGAGCAGTTCTTC
few,.,TRBV15,TRBJ1-1,CATSRAVTTGYVVEAFF,TGTGCCACCAGCAGAGCGGTTACGACCGGTTACGTGGTTGAAGCTTTCTTT
many,TRBD1,TRBV24-1,TRBJ1-5,CATSDSGGGSNQPQHF,TGTGCCACCAGTGATTCAGGGGGTGGTAGCAATCAGCCCCAGCATTTT
few,TRBD1,TRBV5-1,TRBJ1-1,CASSLDRVRENTEAFF,TGCGCCAGCAGCCTGGACAGGGTGAGGGAGAACACTGAAGCTTTCTTT
few,.,TRBV19,TRBJ2-5,CASSIDLRGAKETQYF,TGTGCCAGTAGTATAGATCTCAGGGGAGCTAAAGAGACCCAGTACTTC
many,TRBD2,TRBV12-3/TRBV12-4,TRBJ2-3,CASSPAGGIDTQYF,TGTGCCAGCAGCCCAGCGGGAGGCATAGATACGCAGTATTTT
few,.,TRBV7-2,TRBJ1-3,CASSLVNLGDTIYF,TGTGCCAGCAGCTTAGTTAATCTTGGAGACACCATATATTTT
few,.,TRBV28,TRBJ2-4,CASSFEGPKNIQYF,TGTGCCAGCAGTTTTGAAGGTCCAAAAAACATTCAGTACTTC
.,TRBD1,TRBV5-1,TRBJ2-1,CASSVSGTDNEQFF,TGCGCCAGCAGCGTATCCGGGACAGACAATGAGCAGTTCTTC
.,.,TRBV15,TRBJ2-1,CATSKVQGNEQFF,TGTGCCACCAGCAAAGTACAGGGCAATGAGCAGTTCTTC
many,.,TRBV24-1,TRBJ2-1,CATSDFSDEQFF,TGTGCCACCAGTGATTTCTCGGATGAGCAGTTCTTC
many,.,TRBV12-3/TRBV12-4,TRBJ1-1,CASTVWGTEAFF,TGTGCCAGCACGGTTTGGGGAACTGAAGCTTTCTTT
few,TRBD1,TRBV28,TRBJ1-5,CASSQMTGGGSQPQHF,TGTGCCAGCAGTCAGATGACAGGGGGCGGGAGCCAGCCCCAGCATTTT
few,.,TRBV10-3,TRBJ1-5,CAISEQGDKNQPQHF,TGTGCCATCAGTGAGCAAGGGGACAAAAATCAGCCCCAGCATTTT
.,TRBD1,TRBV12-3/TRBV12-4,TRBJ1-6,CASSTGAVNSPLHF,TGTGCCAGCAGTACAGGGGCGGTGAATTCACCCCTCCACTTT
.,.,TRBV19,TRBJ2-5,CASSTEETQYF,TGTGCCAGTAGTACCGAAGAGACCCAGTACTTC
.,.,TRBV24-1,TRBJ2-1,CATSGAYEQFF,TGTGCCACCAGTGGGGCGTATGAGCAGTTCTTC
.,.,TRBV20-1,TRBJ1-5,CSARDLGGGNQPQHF,TGCAGTGCTAGAGATCTCGGGGGGGGCAATCAGCCCCAGCATTTT
.,.,TRBV20-1,TRBJ2-5,CSARGYSWAQETQYF,TGCAGTGCTAGAGGGTATTCGTGGGCCCAAGAGACCCAGTACTTC
few,TRBD2,TRBV28,TRBJ2-5,CASTWTSGSLETQYF,TGTGCCAGCACCTGGACTAGCGGTAGCCTGGAGACCCAGTACTTC
.,.,TRBV5-1,TRBJ2-7,CASSSSQGSSYEQYF,TGCGCCAGCAGCTCAAGTCAGGGGTCCTCCTACGAGCAGTACTTC
few,.,TRBV6-2/TRBV6-3,TRBJ2-3,CASSVEGRGTQYF,TGTGCCAGCAGTGTGGAGGGCCGGGGAACGCAGTATTTT
.,.,TRBV5-1,TRBJ1-1,CASSNGTMNTEAFF,TGCGCCAGCAGCAACGGGACAATGAACACTGAAGCTTTCTTT
few,.,TRBV5-1,TRBJ2-1,CASSDSAIDEQFF,TGCGCCAGCTCAGACTCCGCCATCGATGAGCAGTTCTTC